The 22 T cell receptor beta chains given below trace back to one sample, sequenced in a study of molecular identifiers for immune sequencing clone quantification. TCRdb re-called the PCR reads with MiXCR, one entry per CDR3 protein. The sample contains hundreds of thousands of distinct CDR3 sequences, about 22% of which appear only once. Sequenced sample: naive CD8+ T cells from blood, with Jurkat cell RNA spiked in. As to subset: FACS-sorted CD8+CD4-CCR7+CD45RA+ naive T cells. Every receptor here comes from a human donor in good health. Some libraries in this study had Jurkat cell RNA spiked in.

This clonotype was picked up many times. The chain recombines TRBV7-2 with TRBJ2-3; D gene ambiguous. Between the trimmed V and J ends, which lost 2 bases and 0 bases, there was a span of 6 bases. The CDR3 contains 14 residues. Germline lookup yields CDR1 SGHTA and CDR2 FQGNSA. The CDR3 DNA sequence: TGTGCCAGCAGCTTATTGCTAAGCACAGATACGCAGTATTTT. Translated, it gives CASSLLLSTDTQYF.

The chain has TRBV7-6 and TRBJ2-7, with TRBD1 as a possible D gene (6 bases). V lost 2 bases, J lost 2 bases, and 10 bases lay in between. Germline-derived CDR1 and CDR2 are SGHVS and FNYEAQ. CDR3 length: 14 amino acids. The CDR3 protein is CASSLNRAPYEQYF. The CDR3 nucleotides are TGTGCCAGCAGCTTAAACAGGGCCCCCTACGAGCAGTACTTC.

The chain joins TRBV12-3 or TRBV12-4 to TRBJ1-4; D is ambiguous. Trimming shortened V by 6 bases and J by 3 bases, and 20 bases separated the two germline ends. This CDR3 contains 17 residues. The CDR3 loop reads CASSPPPGWSANEKLFF. CDR3 coding DNA: TGTGCCAGCAGCCCCCCGCCCGGGTGGTCGGCTAATGAAAAACTGTTTTTT.

The V and J genes are TRBV11-2 and TRBJ2-7, with D tentatively TRBD1 (6 bases). V lost 4 bases and J lost 4, with 11 bases in between. This CDR3 spans 13 amino acids. From germline, CDR1 is SGHAT and CDR2 FQNNGV. The DNA for the CDR3 is TGTGCCAGCAGCTCACAGGGAATTTACGAGCAGTACTTC. It specifies CASSSQGIYEQYF.

This clonotype has just a few counts. Here the CDR3 reads CASSYGDFLQPQHF. CDR3 nucleotide sequence: TGTGCCAGCAGTTACGGTGATTTCCTTCAGCCCCAGCATTTT. The chain couples TRBV6-2 or TRBV6-3 to TRBJ1-5; D gene unclear. CDR1 and CDR2 from the germline V gene are MNHEY and SVGEGT. V was cut by 2 bases and J by 6 bases, with 11 bases left in between. The CDR3 is made up of 14 amino acids.

This clonotype was observed many times. The V and J genes are TRBV5-4 and TRBJ1-4, with a tentative D call TRBD1 (6 bases). Germline CDR1 and CDR2: SGHNT and YYREEE (reference sequence). This CDR3 has 17 amino acids. V was pared by 4 bases and J by 0 bases, with 16 bases between. CDR3 sequence reads: CASSLGGGAATNEKLFF. The DNA of the CDR3 is TGTGCCAGCAGCCTAGGCGGGGGGGCGGCAACTAATGAAAAACTGTTTTTT. The entire variable domain, with the rest obtained from reference TRBV5-4 and TRBJ1-4, is as follows: ETGVTQSPTHLIKTRGQQVTLRCSSQSGHNTVSWYQQALGQGPQFIFQYYREEENGRGNFPPRFSGLQFPNYSSELNVNALELDDSALYLCASSLGGGAATNEKLFFGSGTQLSVL.

The rearrangement links TRBV29-1 to TRBJ2-6; D is undetermined. Germline V gene data show CDR1 as SQVTM and CDR2 as ANQGSEA. Trimming took 3 bases from V and 2 from J, leaving 11 bases between them. The CDR3 contains 15 residues. CDR3 nucleotides: TGCAGCGTTGAGACACGAAACCCTGGGGCCAACGTCCTGACTTTC. Protein: CSVETRNPGANVLTF.

Concerning this clonotype itself: A clone one base away is much larger, so this may be a read error. The chain couples TRBV7-2 to TRBJ1-2; no definite D call. Germline V CDR1 and CDR2: SGHTA, FQGNSA. The germline V and J ends were trimmed by 0 bases and 10 bases, with 15 bases remaining between them. The CDR3 extends over 14 amino acids. CDR3 loop: CASSLAEGNHDYTF. DNA of the CDR3: TGTGCCAGCAGCTTAGCGGAGGGCAACCATGACTACACCTTC.

The sample holds many counts of this clonotype. The chain is built from TRBV6-5 and TRBJ2-2, with no clear D. Trimming left V 3 bases short and J 5 bases short, with 10 bases between. The CDR3 has 14 residues. CDR1 MNHEY and CDR2 SVGAGI come from the germline V gene. CDR3 sequence reads: CASSYGRWTGELFF. In DNA form, the CDR3 reads TGTGCCAGCAGTTATGGCAGGTGGACCGGGGAGCTGTTTTTT.

This clonotype was counted many times. The chain employs TRBV6-5 and TRBJ2-3; D tentatively fits TRBD1 or TRBD2 (5 bases each). From germline, CDR1 is MNHEY and CDR2 SVGAGI. CDR3 length: 15 amino acids. V dropped 2 bases and J dropped 4 bases, with 13 bases sitting between them. The CDR3: CASSYVVGGPDTQYF. The CDR3 DNA sequence: TGTGCCAGCAGTTACGTGGTTGGGGGTCCAGATACGCAGTATTTT.

This clonotype was found a few times. The junction and the germline gene differ at one end; a read error may be behind it. This sequence joins TRBV18 and TRBJ2-1, with TRBD2 as a possible D gene (6 bases). CDR3 length: 14 amino acids. Germline-derived CDR1 and CDR2 are KGHSH and LQKENI. CDR3 region: CASSSPGTSNEQFF. CDR3 coding DNA: TGTGCCAGCTCATCACCGGGGACTTCCAATGAGCAGTTCTTC. Drawing the rest from reference TRBV18 and TRBJ2-1, the complete variable domain is NAGVMQNPRHLVRRRGQEARLRCSPMKGHSHVYWYRQLPEEGLKFMVYLQKENIIDESGMPKERFSAEFPKEGPSILRIQQVVRGDSAAYFCASSSPGTSNEQFFGPGTRLTVL.

This clonotype has a handful of counts. The rearrangement joins TRBV6-2 or TRBV6-3 to TRBJ2-1; D is unresolved. This CDR3 contains 16 residues. Germline CDR1 is MNHEY and CDR2 is SVGEGT. Trimming took 0 bases from V and 6 from J, leaving 15 bases between them. The CDR3 loop is CASSYSGADLSNEQFF. CDR3 nucleotide sequence: TGTGCCAGCAGTTACTCAGGTGCGGACCTCTCCAATGAGCAGTTCTTC.

There are many counts of this clonotype. The rearrangement uses TRBV7-9 and TRBJ1-2, with a tentative D call TRBD1 (5 bases). Germline CDR1 SEHNR, CDR2 FQNEAQ (reference sequence). V was trimmed by 2 bases and J by 4 bases, leaving 17 bases between them. This CDR3 comprises 16 residues. The CDR3, as DNA: TGTGCCAGCAGCTTACTACCCTTAAACAGGAGCTATGGCTACACCTTC. Encoded protein: CASSLLPLNRSYGYTF. Full variable domain (outside the CDR3, taken from reference TRBV7-9 and TRBJ1-2): DTGVSQNPRHKITKRGQNVTFRCDPISEHNRLYWYRQTLGQGPEFLTYFQNEAQLEKSRLLSDRFSAERPKGSFSTLEIQRTEQGDSAMYLCASSLLPLNRSYGYTFGSGTRLTVV.

Regarding this clonotype: At one end the junction does not follow the germline gene, possibly because of a read error. The V call is TRBV9, the J call TRBJ1-1; D is ambiguous. The CDR3 is made up of 14 amino acids. Germline-derived CDR1 and CDR2 are SGDLS and YYNGEE. CDR3 sequence: CASGVVTENTEAFF. CDR3 DNA sequence: TGTGCCAGCGGCGTAGTCACGGAGAACACTGAAGCTTTCTTT.

This clonotype was recorded at least ten times. This chain links TRBV3-1 with TRBJ2-7; 8 nucleotides agree with TRBD2. The ends lost 3 bases at V and 5 bases at J; junction bases unmatched: 12. This CDR3 region has 16 residues. Germline V lookup: CDR1 LGHDT, CDR2 YNNKEL (reference sequence). This CDR3 reads CASSHLTSGRPHEQYF. CDR3 in DNA: TGTGCCAGCAGCCACCTCACGAGCGGGAGACCCCACGAGCAGTACTTC.

A remark on this clonotype: Since a much larger clone is just one base distant, this may be a read error. The rearrangement joins TRBV12-3 or TRBV12-4 to TRBJ1-5; no firm D call. The CDR3 runs 14 residues. V was trimmed by 6 bases and J by 3 bases, leaving 12 bases between them. In nucleotides, the CDR3 is TGTGCCAGCAGGGACGGTTATAACAATCAGCCCCAGCATTTT. Translation: CASRDGYNNQPQHF.

The chain uses TRBV27 and TRBJ1-2; a possible D gene is TRBD1 (5 bases). Germline CDR1 is MNHEY and CDR2 is SMNVEV (reference sequence). V was trimmed by 2 bases and J by 5 bases, leaving 15 bases between them. This CDR3 is built from 15 residues. CDR3 protein: CASSLKSNGGYGYTF. DNA for the CDR3: TGTGCCAGCAGTTTAAAATCGAACGGGGGGTATGGCTACACCTTC.

This clonotype was seen repeatedly, ten times or more. The gene calls are TRBV7-2 and TRBJ2-3, with 8 bases aligning to TRBD1. The CDR3 consists of 17 residues. Germline CDR1 is SGHTA and CDR2 is FQGNSA. J lost 0 bases, V lost 3 bases, and 8 bases had no gene match. The chain's CDR3 is CASSFQGARRSTDTQYF. The CDR3 DNA reads as TGTGCCAGCAGCTTCCAGGGGGCGCGGAGAAGCACAGATACGCAGTATTTT.

This clonotype was seen ten or more times. The chain carries TRBV2 and TRBJ1-2; weak D call: TRBD1 (5 bases). Per germline, CDR1 SNHLY and CDR2 FYNNEI. The germline V and J ends were trimmed by 7 bases and 3 bases, with 12 bases remaining between them. The CDR3 length is 13 residues. The CDR3 sequence: CASKGPHYYGYTF. In DNA form, the CDR3 reads TGTGCCAGCAAGGGGCCCCACTACTATGGCTACACCTTC.

Ten or more counts support this clonotype. The rearrangement links TRBV7-9 to TRBJ1-5; D is undetermined. CDR3 size: 15 residues. CDR1 and CDR2 (germline): SEHNR, FQNEAQ (reference sequence). With 4 bases removed from V and 5 bases from J, the gap between germline ends came to 15 bases. The DNA of the CDR3 is TGTGCCAGCAGCTCCATACTAGAATGGGATCAGCCCCAGCATTTT. This gives the protein CASSSILEWDQPQHF.

At least ten counts were recorded for this clonotype. This chain's CDR3 is CASSYSAGGEQFF. Here the CDR3 DNA reads TGTGCCAGCAGTTACTCAGCGGGTGGTGAGCAGTTCTTC. V usage is TRBV6-5 and J usage is TRBJ2-1; D is perhaps TRBD2 (6 bases). CDR1 MNHEY and CDR2 SVGAGI come from the germline V gene. With 0 bases removed from V and 9 bases from J, the gap between germline ends came to 9 bases. The CDR3 runs to 13 residues.

This clonotype was recorded a few times. This sequence may be a read error, since a much larger clone differs from it by one base. No conserved phenylalanine or tryptophan ends this CDR3, so it is likely a read error. The rearrangement joins TRBV19 to TRBJ2-1, with D maybe TRBD2 (5 bases). Germline CDR1 and CDR2: LNHDA and SQIVND (reference sequence). This CDR3 has 15 residues. Trimming removed 3 bases from V and 0 bases from J, with 9 bases in between. The CDR3 coding sequence is TGTGCCAGTAGTATCTCTAGCCCCTCCTACAATGAGCAGTTCTCC. It yields the protein CASSISSPSYNEQFS.